Below, one T cell receptor beta chain is given with its context. This receptor's antigen is unknown. No base-level quality is on record; no much larger clone is a single base apart. From V the trimming removes 4 bases and from J it removes 0 bases, while the gene matches leave 4 bases of the junction unaccounted for. Including cysteine and phenylalanine, the CDR3 has 16 amino acids. The only DNA kept is the CDR3, 48 bases in frame from the first base. Based on the germline V gene, the CDR1 and CDR2 sequences are MGHRA and YSYEKL. The source of the sample is a study of blood T cell repertoires in COVID-19 (dated by TCRdb to about 2020). Context from the whole study: Collaborator samples came from the United States, Italy and Spain and covered acute and convalescent phases of COVID-19. The material from the prospective study consisted of cDNA or gDNA derived from T cells, B-cell-depleted T cells, or PBMCs. Subjects who had been exposed to COVID-19, were actively infected with it, or had recovered from it provided the deeply sampled blood TCRbeta repertoires that made up the dataset. The repertoires were released in a freely available public database meant as a resource for research on the immune response to SARS-CoV-2. Samples came from the ongoing ImmuneRACE study (first 160 participants) plus 1,254 subjects from 6 global collaborators. Nearly every sample came with metadata listing a de-identified subject ID, COVID-19 status, age in years and sex. Where available, HLA class I and class II types were obtained from metadata supplied by the sample provider rather than from assay-based typing. What the research found in general, with its limitations: How much clinical and demographic metadata was included differed by source and by participant, and the metadata was provided uncurated.

TCRbeta CDR3 regions were amplified from genomic DNA using the immunoSEQ Assay, a bias-controlled multiplex PCR. The study's own analysis went as follows. The number of nucleated cells in each sample was estimated by amplification of reference gene primers within the assay. To quantify the absolute abundance of each unique TCRbeta CDR3 rearrangement, sequence reads were collapsed and filtered. For each sample, productive Simpson clonality was calculated as the square root of Simpson's diversity index over productive rearrangements. The table was pulled from immuneACCESS by TCRdb, which kept in-frame rearrangements only. Such tables lose some clones; where checked, under half of the loss comes from unresolved V genes, and the rest has no known cause. Clonal size and the V and J genes are those of that table, whereas D and trimming came from the DNA. This sample holds about 62,000 clones; 80% to 95% were observed only once. The ten largest clonotypes hold about 6% of the sample.

Each collaborating institution followed its own protocols to collect whole blood in K2EDTA tubes. For TCRbeta analysis, collaborator samples were shipped as frozen whole blood, as isolated PBMCs, or as DNA extracted from either sample type. Sequenced sample: peripheral blood. This clonotype was obtained from a human donor in a cohort sampled during active COVID-19. The receptor chain draws on TRBV4-1 and TRBJ2-5, with 11 bases matching TRBD1. The CDR3 here reads CASSRPGQGDQETQYF. The nucleotide sequence is TGCGCCAGCAGCCGTCCGGGACAGGGGGACCAAGAGACCCAGTACTTC.